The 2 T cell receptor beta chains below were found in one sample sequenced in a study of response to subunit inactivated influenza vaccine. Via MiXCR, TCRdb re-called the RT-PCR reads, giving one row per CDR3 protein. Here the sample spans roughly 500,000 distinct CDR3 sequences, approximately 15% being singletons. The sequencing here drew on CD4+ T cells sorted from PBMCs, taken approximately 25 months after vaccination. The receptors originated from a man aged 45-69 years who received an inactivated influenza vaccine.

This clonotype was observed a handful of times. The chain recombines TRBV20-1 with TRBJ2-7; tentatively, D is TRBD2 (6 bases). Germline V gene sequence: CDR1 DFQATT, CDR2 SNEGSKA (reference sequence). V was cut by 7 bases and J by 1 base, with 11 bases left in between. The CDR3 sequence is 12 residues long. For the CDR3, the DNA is TGCAGTGTCCCGGGACTTTCCTACGAGCAGTACTTC. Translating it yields CSVPGLSYEQYF.

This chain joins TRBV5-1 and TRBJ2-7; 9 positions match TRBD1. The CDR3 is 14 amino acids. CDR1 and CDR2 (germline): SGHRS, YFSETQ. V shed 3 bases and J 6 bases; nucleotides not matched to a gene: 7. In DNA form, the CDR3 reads TGCGCCAGCAGCTCAGCGGACAGGGGCGGCGAGCAGTACTTC. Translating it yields CASSSADRGGEQYF.